Presented here are 6 T cell receptor beta chains from one specimen sequenced in a study of blood T cells in healthy people across ages. Combining a sample-barcoded 5' primer with a J-beta primer mix, a second PCR ran for roughly 7 to 11 cycles. TCRdb analysed the 5' RACE reads with MiXCR anew, one entry per CDR3 protein. Seen here are roughly 550,000 distinct CDR3 sequences, nearly 25% observed once, and the top ten hold 8.7%. These same data were also listed under a study on T cells of mothers and their children.

The sample taken for sequencing was blood. The receptors derive from a boy between 10 and 17 years old in good health.

This chain uses TRBV20-1 with TRBJ2-5; tentative D call: TRBD2 (6 bases). TRBJ2-7 matches the DNA end more closely, so the J call is doubtful. The CDR3 length is 17 residues. The germline gives CDR1 DFQATT, CDR2 SNEGSKA (reference sequence). This CDR3 is CSASGGITGFSNYEQYF. The CDR3 coding sequence is TGCAGTGCTAGCGGGGGAATCACAGGATTCTCAAACTACGAGCAGTACTTC.

This clonotype came up a few times. The chain is built from TRBV10-3 and TRBJ2-3; D is ambiguous. Trimming took off 0 bases at V and 4 bases at J, with 8 bases between the two ends. The CDR3 is 14 residues long. CDR1 and CDR2 from the germline V gene are ENHRY and SYGVKD. CDR3 sequence (DNA): TGTGCCATCAGTGAGTCGCCAGAACCAGATACGCAGTATTTT. Translation: CAISESPEPDTQYF.

The gene calls are TRBV7-9 and TRBJ2-7; the D gene is possibly TRBD1 (5 bases). The V gene's germline CDR1 is SEHNR and CDR2 FQNEAQ (reference sequence). CDR3 size: 14 residues. Trimming removed 1 base at V and 7 bases at J, with 14 bases between. The DNA for the CDR3 is TGTGCCAGCAGCTTAGTGGGGCAGCCGAGGGAGCAGTACTTC. Residues: CASSLVGQPREQYF.

The chain links TRBV28 to TRBJ2-7, with D possibly matching TRBD2 (5 bases). The CDR3 has 18 amino acids. Germline V lookup: CDR1 MDHEN, CDR2 SYDVKM. V dropped 4 bases and J dropped 5 bases, with 27 bases sitting between them. CDR3 nucleotide sequence: TGTGCCAGCAGTTCGAACAAAGATATACTAGTCTTCGGGGACGAGCAGTACTTC. Amino acids: CASSSNKDILVFGDEQYF.

This clonotype was found a few times. The rearrangement links TRBV20-1 to TRBJ1-1; D uncertain. With 3 bases removed from V and 8 bases from J, the gap between germline ends came to 4 bases. The CDR3 is 9 residues long. Per the germline V gene, CDR1 is DFQATT and CDR2 is SNEGSKA (reference sequence). This CDR3 is CSARAEAFF. The CDR3 DNA reads TGCAGTGCTAGGGCGGAAGCTTTCTTT.

The V and J genes are TRBV20-1 and TRBJ2-1; D possibly corresponds to TRBD2 (7 bases). Germline CDR1 DFQATT, CDR2 SNEGSKA (reference sequence). The CDR3 sequence is 17 residues long. Trimming shortened V by 0 bases and J by 0 bases, and 15 bases separated the two germline ends. Here the CDR3 reads CSARDRGGGSSYNEQFF. The CDR3 coding sequence is TGCAGTGCTAGAGATCGAGGCGGGGGCAGCTCCTACAATGAGCAGTTCTTC.